The next 18 T cell receptor beta chains were all read from a single sample in a study of T cell responses to AZD1222 COVID-19 vaccine. Libraries were prepared by immunoSEQ multiplex PCR; TCRdb keeps only in-frame clonotypes and omits some of them. The sample shows roughly 120,000 clones, approximately 94% of them seen only once. The sample consisted of peripheral blood, taken 28 days after the second AZD1222 dose. The receptors stem from an adult who received the AZD1222 COVID-19 vaccine.

This chain connects TRBV11-2 to TRBJ1-5; D is unclear. Per germline, CDR1 SGHAT and CDR2 FQNNGV. This CDR3 is built from 14 residues. Between the trimmed V and J ends, which lost 0 bases and 6 bases, there was a span of 9 bases. The CDR3 DNA is TGTGCCAGCAGCTTAGATCTGGTGGCTCAGCCCCAGCATTTT. This encodes CASSLDLVAQPQHF.

As regards this clone: An end of the junction differs from the germline gene, which may be a read error. The gene calls are TRBV6-2 or TRBV6-3 and TRBJ2-1; 10 nucleotides line up with TRBD1. This CDR3 is 16 amino acids long. CDR1 is MNHEY, CDR2 SVGEGT, per germline. Here the CDR3 reads CASSFPTGGSHNEQFF. The CDR3 region has the DNA TGTGCCAGCAGTTTCCCGACAGGGGGCTCCCACAATGAGCAGTTCTTC.

This clone occurred once. This chain joins TRBV27 and TRBJ2-5; D not certain. V gave up 6 bases and J gave up 1 base, with 9 bases separating them. Per germline, CDR1 MNHEY and CDR2 SMNVEV (reference sequence). The CDR3 covers 13 residues. The CDR3 is CASRVWGQETQYF. The CDR3 bases are TGTGCCAGCAGGGTCTGGGGCCAAGAGACCCAGTACTTC.

The V and J genes are TRBV7-2 and TRBJ2-5; D gene ambiguous. The CDR3 length is 16 residues. Germline loops: CDR1 SGHTA, CDR2 FQGNSA. The V gene lost 1 base and the J gene lost 0 bases, with 12 bases spanning the gap. The CDR3 loop is CASSLGPARNQETQYF. The CDR3 DNA reads TGTGCCAGCAGCTTAGGCCCCGCCAGGAACCAAGAGACCCAGTACTTC.

The chain couples TRBV14 to TRBJ2-2; D unclear. The length of the CDR3 is 12 residues. Germline CDR1 and CDR2: SGHDN and FVKESK. With 0 bases removed from V and 13 bases from J, the gap between germline ends came to 9 bases. The CDR3 DNA sequence: TGTGCCAGCAGCCAAGATCATCGGCGGCTGTTTTTT. Translating gives CASSQDHRRLFF.

The chain combines TRBV20-1 with TRBJ1-1; maybe TRBD1 (5 bases). The ends were cut back, 3 bases at V and 0 bases at J, with 17 bases in the middle. The CDR3 spans 16 residues. From germline, CDR1 is DFQATT and CDR2 SNEGSKA (reference sequence). The CDR3 sequence: CSASGRALGVNTEAFF. The CDR3 region has the DNA TGCAGTGCTAGTGGCAGGGCTTTAGGGGTGAACACTGAAGCTTTCTTT.

This chain uses TRBV4-1 with TRBJ2-2, with TRBD1 identical over 10 bases. The CDR3 has 16 amino acids. Germline V gene lookup returns CDR1 MGHRA and CDR2 YSYEKL. Trimming took 1 base from V and 7 from J; bases not matched to a gene: 6. CDR3: CASSQGTGGSGGELFF. For the CDR3, the DNA is TGCGCCAGCAGCCAAGGGACAGGGGGTTCGGGCGGGGAGCTGTTTTTT.

This clone was counted a single time. This CDR3 reads CASTESGGNYGYTF. Here the CDR3 DNA reads TGTGCCAGCACCGAATCGGGGGGTAACTATGGCTACACCTTC. This rearrangement joins TRBV6-5 to TRBJ1-2, with D perhaps matching TRBD1 (5 bases). CDR3 length equals 14 residues. The germline V gene encodes CDR1 MNHEY and CDR2 SVGAGI. Deletions cut 7 bases from V and 1 base from J, with 13 bases between.

The chain employs TRBV6-1 and TRBJ2-3, with D uncertain. The CDR3 has 13 residues. From germline, CDR1 is MNHNS and CDR2 SASEGT. Trimming pared 3 bases from V and 3 bases from J, leaving 7 bases between. CDR3 in amino acids: CASSDHPTDTQYF. For the CDR3, the DNA is TGTGCCAGCAGTGACCACCCAACAGATACGCAGTATTTT.

The rearrangement joins TRBV7-2 to TRBJ1-1; D perhaps matches TRBD1 (5 bases). CDR3 length: 15 residues. V shed 5 bases and J shed 4 bases, with 17 bases lying between them. Germline-derived CDR1 and CDR2 are SGHTA and FQGNSA. CDR3 DNA sequence: TGTGCCAGCAGCCCCGTGTTGGGGCAGAGCACTGAAGCTTTCTTT. This translates into CASSPVLGQSTEAFF.

The chain combines TRBV7-2 with TRBJ2-5; the D gene is possibly TRBD1 (6 bases). From germline, CDR1 is SGHTA and CDR2 FQGNSA. This CDR3 has 13 amino acids. The ends were cut back, 5 bases at V and 13 bases at J, with 20 bases in the middle. This CDR3 is CASSNRLYRVWYF. The DNA for the CDR3 is TGTGCCAGCAGCAACCGCCTCTACAGGGTATGGTACTTC.

The chain couples TRBV5-6 to TRBJ2-1; D perhaps matches TRBD2 (5 bases). The CDR3 runs to 15 residues. Germline CDR1 reads SGHDT; CDR2 reads YYEEEE. The V end lost 4 bases, the J end lost 5 bases, and 16 bases lay between the germline ends. This CDR3 reads CASSPVGGSHNEQFF. In DNA, the CDR3 is TGTGCCAGCAGCCCAGTCGGCGGGTCCCACAATGAGCAGTTCTTC. Based on the CDR3 plus reference TRBV5-6 and TRBJ2-1, the full variable domain is DAGVTQSPTHLIKTRGQQVTLRCSPKSGHDTVSWYQQALGQGPQFIFQYYEEEERQRGNFPDRFSGHQFPNYSSELNVNALLLGDSALYLCASSPVGGSHNEQFFGPGTRLTVL.

The chain joins TRBV14 to TRBJ1-2, with 10 nucleotides matching TRBD1. V lost 6 bases to trimming and J lost 5 bases; unmatched junction nucleotides: 3. The CDR3 totals 13 residues. Germline V gene data show CDR1 as SGHDN and CDR2 as FVKESK. The CDR3 bases are TGTGCCAGCAGGCGACAGGGGGCGTATGGCTACACCTTC. Its translation: CASRRQGAYGYTF.

The chain combines TRBV9 with TRBJ1-5, with D uncertain. The CDR3 is 14 residues long. V was pared by 0 bases and J by 0 bases, with 4 bases between. In germline, CDR1 is SGDLS, CDR2 YYNGEE. CDR3 region: CASSVGDSNQPQHF. CDR3 in DNA: TGTGCCAGCAGCGTAGGAGATAGCAATCAGCCCCAGCATTTT.

This rearrangement joins TRBV10-3 to TRBJ2-5; perhaps TRBD2 as D (5 bases). CDR3 length: 13 residues. Germline V CDR1 and CDR2: ENHRY, SYGVKD. V was trimmed by 10 bases and J by 3 bases, leaving 15 bases between them. This CDR3 reads CASRLSREETQYF. CDR3 DNA: TGTGCCAGCCGACTAAGTAGGGAAGAGACCCAGTACTTC.

The chain links TRBV6-5 to TRBJ2-7; 10 bases agree with TRBD1. Trimming at V came to 0 bases and at J to 5 bases, leaving 7 bases not matched to a gene. Germline CDR1 and CDR2: MNHEY and SVGAGI. This CDR3 is built from 16 residues. CDR3 region: CASSYSRDRGFHEQYF. The CDR3 DNA reads as TGTGCCAGCAGTTACTCCCGGGACAGGGGCTTTCACGAGCAGTACTTC.

The rearrangement uses TRBV5-1 and TRBJ2-1; tentatively, D is TRBD1 (7 bases). In germline, CDR1 is SGHRS, CDR2 YFSETQ. The V end lost 6 bases, the J end lost 7 bases, and 23 bases lay between the germline ends. The CDR3 runs to 16 residues. CDR3 sequence reads: CASTTSGGTTINEQFF. CDR3 in DNA: TGCGCCAGCACCACCTCAGGGGGGACAACCATTAATGAGCAGTTCTTC. The full variable domain, with the rest looked up from reference TRBV5-1 and TRBJ2-1, is KAGVTQTPRYLIKTRGQQVTLSCSPISGHRSVSWYQQTPGQGLQFLFEYFSETQRNKGNFPGRFSGRQFSNSRSEMNVSTLELGDSALYLCASTTSGGTTINEQFFGPGTRLTVL.

The chain combines TRBV12-3 or TRBV12-4 with TRBJ2-5; D not resolved. CDR3 length: 11 amino acids. Trimming left V 6 bases short and J 4 bases short, with 6 bases between. The CDR3 spells CASSQGETQYF. The CDR3 nucleotides read TGTGCCAGCAGCCAAGGAGAGACCCAGTACTTC.